This T cell receptor beta chain was sequenced in a study of blood T cell repertoires in COVID-19 (dated by TCRdb to the early 2020s). Describing the broader study: The collaborator samples originated in the United States, Italy and Spain and spanned the acute and convalescent phases of COVID-19. The sample metadata nearly always contained a de-identified subject ID, COVID-19 status, age in years and sex. The material from the prospective study consisted of cDNA or gDNA derived from T cells, B-cell-depleted T cells, or PBMCs. A freely available public database, intended as a resource for researchers studying the immune response to SARS-CoV-2, is where the repertoires were released. The samples were drawn from two sources: the first 160 participants of the ongoing ImmuneRACE study, and fewer than 1,500 subjects contributed by 6 global collaborators. Where available, HLA class I and class II types were obtained from metadata supplied by the sample provider rather than from assay-based typing. Deeply sampled blood TCRbeta repertoires from subjects exposed to, actively infected with, or recovered from COVID-19 were included in the dataset.

Each collaborating institution followed its own protocols to collect whole blood in K2EDTA tubes. Collaborator samples were shipped for TCRbeta analysis as frozen whole blood, isolated PBMCs, or DNA extracted from either sample type. TCRbeta CDR3 regions were amplified from genomic DNA by means of the immunoSEQ Assay, a bias-controlled multiplex PCR. In the authors' own workflow: Nucleated cell counts per sample were estimated from amplification of reference gene primers within the assay. Sequence reads were collapsed and filtered to measure the absolute abundance of every unique TCRbeta CDR3 rearrangement. For each sample, productive Simpson clonality was calculated as the square root of Simpson's diversity index over productive rearrangements. TCRdb provides this immuneACCESS table in a form limited to in-frame rearrangements. Some clones are lacking; in checked studies, under half of them reflect an unresolved V gene, and why the rest are absent is not known. V and J calls and clone size follow that table, whereas D and trimming were derived from the DNA. This sample lists around 230,000 clones; approximately 88% were detected once. Approximately 30% of the sample is held by the ten biggest clonotypes.

The paper's findings and limits, for the study overall: How much clinical and demographic metadata was included differed by source and by participant, and the metadata was provided uncurated.

A note on this clone: Which antigen it targets is not known. There are no base qualities to consult, and no much larger clone falls within one base.

Sample: peripheral blood. This receptor was obtained from a man aged 35-49 years with acute or convalescent COVID-19.

CDR3 protein: CASSSTSSGTGYNSPLHF. The nucleotide sequence is TGTGCCAGCAGTTCGACCTCTTCCGGGACAGGATATAATTCACCCCTCCACTTT. In this chain, TRBV27 is recombined with TRBJ1-6; the junction holds 8 bases that match TRBD1. The germline V gene (reference sequence) gives CDR1 as MNHEY and CDR2 as SMNVEV. Its CDR3 holds 18 amino acids, cysteine through phenylalanine. Only CDR3 DNA remains: 54 bases, in frame from the first base. After removal of 4 bases from V and 4 bases from J, the junction retains 12 bases not matched to a gene.